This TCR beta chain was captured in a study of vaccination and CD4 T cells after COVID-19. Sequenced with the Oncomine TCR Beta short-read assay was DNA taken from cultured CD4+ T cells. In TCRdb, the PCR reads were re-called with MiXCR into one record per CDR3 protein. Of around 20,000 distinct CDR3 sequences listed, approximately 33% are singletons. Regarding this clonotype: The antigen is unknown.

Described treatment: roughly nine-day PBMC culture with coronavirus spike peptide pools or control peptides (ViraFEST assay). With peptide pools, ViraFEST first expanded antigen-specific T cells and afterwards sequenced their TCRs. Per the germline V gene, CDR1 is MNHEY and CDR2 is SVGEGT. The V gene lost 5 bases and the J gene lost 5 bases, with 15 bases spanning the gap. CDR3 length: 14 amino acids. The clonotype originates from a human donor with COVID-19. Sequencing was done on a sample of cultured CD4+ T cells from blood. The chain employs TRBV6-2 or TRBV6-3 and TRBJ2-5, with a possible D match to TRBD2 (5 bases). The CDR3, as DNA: TGTGCCAGCAGTCCCGGACTGCTCCGGGAGACCCAGTACTTC. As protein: CASSPGLLRETQYF.